Below, 27 T cell receptor beta chains from the same sample are listed, as sequenced in a study of vaccination effects on CD4 cells after COVID-19. Antigen-specific CD4+ T cells were expanded (with viral peptide pools) by the ViraFEST assay ahead of sequencing. Once cultured for approximately 10 days, the cells underwent separation to obtain CD4+ T cells. Participants completed two doses of the BNT162b2 or mRNA-1273 vaccine. Profiling relied on immunoSEQ multiplex PCR, and the TCRdb table lists in-frame clones only, not all of them. The data contain about 48,000 clones, about 74% of them singletons. These TCRs' antigens remain unknown. The material sequenced was CD4+ T cells from PBMCs cultured with HCoV-OC43 spike peptides, taken after COVID-19 vaccination. Subset specified: HCoV-OC43 spike overlapping peptide pool stimulation. All receptors come from a human donor who received a COVID-19 vaccine.

The CDR3, as DNA: TGTGCCAGTAGTCGATGGACAGGGTCGGATGAAAAACTGTTTTTT. This sequence encodes CASSRWTGSDEKLFF. J is TRBJ1-4 and V is TRBV19, with 8 bases aligning to TRBD1. Per germline, CDR1 LNHDA and CDR2 SQIVND (reference sequence). This CDR3 region has 15 residues. Trimming at V came to 5 bases and at J to 6 bases, leaving 8 bases not matched to a gene. Looking up the rest from reference TRBV19 and TRBJ1-4 gives the full variable domain: DGGITQSPKYLFRKEGQNVTLSCEQNLNHDAMYWYRQDPGQGLRLIYYSQIVNDFQKGDIAEGYSVSREKKESFPLTVTSAQKNPTAFYLCASSRWTGSDEKLFFGSGTQLSVL.

This clone came up a few times. The rearrangement links TRBV6-6 to TRBJ1-5; D gene unclear. V lost 2 bases to trimming and J lost 2 bases, with 4 bases between them. The length of the CDR3 is 13 residues. The germline CDR1 and CDR2 sequences are MNHNY and SVGAGI (reference sequence). The CDR3 region has the DNA TGTGCCAGCAGTTACGACGGCAATCAGCCCCAGCATTTT. Translating gives CASSYDGNQPQHF.

This clone appeared once. This chain connects TRBV5-4 to TRBJ2-3; D is unresolved. The CDR3 is 13 amino acids. V lost 2 bases and J 0 bases, leaving 4 bases between the germline ends. Germline V gene sequence: CDR1 SGHNT, CDR2 YYREEE (reference sequence). CDR3 nucleotides: TGTGCCAGCAGCTTTTCTAGCACAGATACGCAGTATTTT. This codes for CASSFSSTDTQYF.

The chain uses TRBV5-1 and TRBJ1-1, with D possibly matching TRBD1 (6 bases). V was clipped by 2 bases and J by 8 bases, with 7 bases between them. CDR1 and CDR2 (germline): SGHRS, YFSETQ. The length of the CDR3 is 11 residues. The chain's CDR3 is CASSLGTEAFF. The CDR3 DNA reads TGCGCCAGCAGCTTAGGGACAGAAGCTTTCTTT. The variable domain in full, with the rest retrieved from reference TRBV5-1 and TRBJ1-1, is KAGVTQTPRYLIKTRGQQVTLSCSPISGHRSVSWYQQTPGQGLQFLFEYFSETQRNKGNFPGRFSGRQFSNSRSEMNVSTLELGDSALYLCASSLGTEAFFGQGTRLTVV.

The chain links TRBV9 to TRBJ2-1; D gene unclear. Trimming shortened V by 0 bases and J by 1 base, and 8 bases separated the two germline ends. Germline lookup yields CDR1 SGDLS and CDR2 YYNGEE. The CDR3 runs 15 residues. CDR3 nucleotides: TGTGCCAGCAGCGTAGGGATAGCTTCCTACAATGAGCAGTTCTTC. Protein: CASSVGIASYNEQFF.

The chain uses TRBV25-1 and TRBJ2-3; 12 bases fit TRBD1. The J segment lost 2 bases and the V segment lost 2 bases, leaving 5 bases of the junction unmatched. CDR3 length: 17 amino acids. Germline CDR1 reads MGHDK; CDR2 reads SYGVNS. The CDR3 bases are TGTGCCAGCAGTGAACCGGGACAGGGGGCGTCCACAGATACGCAGTATTTT. The encoded protein is CASSEPGQGASTDTQYF. Variable domain in full (rest from reference TRBV25-1 and TRBJ2-3): EADIYQTPRYLVIGTGKKITLECSQTMGHDKMYWYQQDPGMELHLIHYSYGVNSTEKGDLSSESTVSRIRTEHFPLTLESARPSHTSQYLCASSEPGQGASTDTQYFGPGTRLTVL.

The gene calls are TRBV27 and TRBJ2-3, with D hard to call. This CDR3 is built from 15 residues. CDR1 MNHEY and CDR2 SMNVEV come from the germline V gene (reference sequence). Trimming cost V 2 bases and J 4 bases, with 13 bases left between them. In DNA form, the CDR3 reads TGTGCCAGCAGTTTAACGTACTCAAGTGCAGATACGCAGTATTTT. Translation gives CASSLTYSSADTQYF.

The chain is built from TRBV29-1 and TRBJ2-3, with 7 bases lining up with TRBD2. CDR3 length: 18 amino acids. The trim removed 2 bases at V and 4 bases at J, leaving 18 bases unmatched. Germline values: CDR1 SQVTM, CDR2 ANQGSEA. In DNA, the CDR3 is TGCAGCGTTGAACCTCGGAGGGAGGGAAGGTATTGGGCAGATACGCAGTATTTT. Amino acid sequence: CSVEPRREGRYWADTQYF.

V gene TRBV11-3 combines with J gene TRBJ2-3; 7 bases are shared with TRBD1. Germline CDR1 SGHNT, CDR2 YENEEA. V lost 5 bases and J lost 2; bases outside the gene matches: 4. The CDR3 consists of 14 residues. The CDR3 coding sequence is TGTGCCAGCAGCCAAGGGACAGCCACAGATACGCAGTATTTT. Its protein product is CASSQGTATDTQYF.

This clone has more than one count but fewer than ten. The chain has TRBV5-1 and TRBJ1-5, with 8 bases aligning to TRBD1. There are 17 residues in the CDR3. With V trimmed by 4 bases and J by 5 bases, 14 bases remained unmatched. Per germline, CDR1 SGHRS and CDR2 YFSETQ. For the CDR3, the DNA is TGCGCCAGCAGCCCAAATCGACAGGGGACGAGCCATCAGCCCCAGCATTTT. Translated, it gives CASSPNRQGTSHQPQHF.

CDR3 sequence (DNA): TGTGCCAGCAGTGAAACAGGTTTTGGGACCCAGTACTTC. This codes for CASSETGFGTQYF. The chain is built from TRBV6-1 and TRBJ2-5, with D possibly matching TRBD1 (5 bases). V lost 2 bases to trimming and J lost 7 bases, with 11 bases between them. In germline, CDR1 is MNHNS, CDR2 SASEGT. The CDR3 has 13 residues.

V usage is TRBV6-1 and J usage is TRBJ2-7; no clear D gene. Trimming cost V 1 base and J 3 bases, with 13 bases left between them. The CDR3 runs 15 residues. CDR1 is MNHNS, CDR2 SASEGT, per germline. The CDR3: CASSEGPVAHYEQYF. The CDR3 nucleotides read TGTGCCAGCAGTGAAGGCCCGGTCGCTCACTACGAGCAGTACTTC.

Only a few counts were recorded for this clone. The rearrangement uses TRBV7-6 and TRBJ2-2, with 9 bases aligning to TRBD1. The CDR3 totals 15 residues. J gave up 4 bases and V 1 base, and 1 base lay outside the gene matches. Germline V CDR1 and CDR2: SGHVS, FNYEAQ. The CDR3 DNA follows: TGTGCCAGCAGCTTAGGACAGGGGGTCACCGGGGAGCTGTTTTTT. It specifies CASSLGQGVTGELFF.

This clone was detected only once. This chain links TRBV6-1 with TRBJ1-3, with D perhaps TRBD1 (5 bases). The CDR3 is 16 residues long. The V end was cut by 1 base, the J end by 0 bases, with 10 bases between. Germline V gives CDR1 MNHNS, CDR2 SASEGT. For the CDR3, the DNA is TGTGCCAGCAGTGAAGGGTTCAGGGACTCTGGAAACACCATATATTTT. Encoded protein: CASSEGFRDSGNTIYF.

The V call is TRBV5-1, the J call TRBJ2-5, with D perhaps matching TRBD2 (6 bases). The V gene's germline CDR1 is SGHRS and CDR2 YFSETQ. This CDR3 spans 17 amino acids. V lost 1 base and J lost 5, with 21 bases in between. CDR3 coding DNA: TGCGCCAGCAGCTTGTCGGGGGATGTCCAGGGTGGGGAGACCCAGTACTTC. Encoded protein: CASSLSGDVQGGETQYF. Using reference TRBV5-1 and TRBJ2-5 for the parts outside the CDR3, the full variable domain is KAGVTQTPRYLIKTRGQQVTLSCSPISGHRSVSWYQQTPGQGLQFLFEYFSETQRNKGNFPGRFSGRQFSNSRSEMNVSTLELGDSALYLCASSLSGDVQGGETQYFGPGTRLLVL.

This rearrangement joins TRBV5-6 to TRBJ2-3, with TRBD2 identical over 7 bases. Germline CDR1 is SGHDT and CDR2 is YYEEEE. This CDR3 comprises 15 residues. V shed 0 bases and J 0 bases; nucleotides not matched to a gene: 1. CDR3 coding DNA: TGTGCCAGCAGCTTGGTTAGCGGGAGCACAGATACGCAGTATTTT. It codes for CASSLVSGSTDTQYF.

The chain employs TRBV6-4 and TRBJ2-4, with 7 bases matching TRBD2. The CDR3 consists of 20 residues. CDR1 MRHNA and CDR2 SNTAGT come from the germline V gene. V shed 0 bases, J shed 1 base, and the junction held 15 bases outside the gene matches. CDR3 protein: CASSDSTNPGRSWAKNIQYF. The CDR3 DNA sequence: TGTGCCAGCAGTGACTCGACAAATCCCGGGAGGAGCTGGGCCAAAAACATTCAGTACTTC.

The chain has TRBV5-1 and TRBJ2-1; the D is unclear. This CDR3 has 13 amino acids. From germline, CDR1 is SGHRS and CDR2 YFSETQ. Trimming removed 1 base from V and 4 bases from J, with 6 bases in between. CDR3 nucleotides: TGCGCCAGCAGCTTGTTTCAGTACAATGAGCAGTTCTTC. Protein sequence: CASSLFQYNEQFF.

Comments on this clone: Other DNA sequences in this specimen translate into the identical CDR3. This chain joins TRBV5-1 and TRBJ2-7, with 7 positions matching TRBD1. V was pared by 0 bases and J by 4 bases, with 7 bases of the junction left unmatched. The CDR3 totals 15 residues. Germline values: CDR1 SGHRS, CDR2 YFSETQ. CDR3 protein: CASSLDPGGSYEQYF. CDR3 in DNA: TGCGCCAGCAGCTTGGATCCAGGGGGTTCGTACGAGCAGTACTTC.

This chain joins TRBV18 and TRBJ1-6; 8 bases match TRBD1. V was pared by 6 bases and J by 8 bases, with 9 bases of the junction left unmatched. This CDR3 has 15 residues. Germline CDR1 KGHSH, CDR2 LQKENI. Written as DNA, the CDR3 is TGTGCCAGCTCCCCCAGGACAGGGTCAGATTCACCCCTCCACTTT. Its translation: CASSPRTGSDSPLHF.

The rearrangement uses TRBV5-4 and TRBJ2-5, with no clear D. V was shortened by 0 bases and J by 5 bases, with 14 bases between the two germline ends. The CDR3 runs to 15 residues. Germline V gene data show CDR1 as SGHNT and CDR2 as YYREEE (reference sequence). In nucleotides, the CDR3 is TGTGCCAGCAGCTTGGTGGGCGGTCGTCGGGAGACCCAGTACTTC. Its translation: CASSLVGGRRETQYF.

The chain combines TRBV25-1 with TRBJ1-5; weak D call: TRBD1 (6 bases). The V gene's germline CDR1 is MGHDK and CDR2 SYGVNS. Trimming removed 4 bases at V and 2 bases at J, with 6 bases between. The CDR3 has 13 residues. DNA of the CDR3: TGTGCCAGCAGTGCAGGGGGCAATCAGCCCCAGCATTTT. This codes for CASSAGGNQPQHF.

This rearrangement joins TRBV9 to TRBJ1-2, with D possibly TRBD1 on 6 matching bases. CDR1 is SGDLS and CDR2 is YYNGEE in the germline V gene. The V end was cut by 0 bases, the J end by 10 bases, with 13 bases between. The CDR3 totals 13 residues. The CDR3 nucleotides read TGTGCCAGCAGCGTAGGGGGGGGCCCCCTCTACACCTTC. It yields the protein CASSVGGGPLYTF. The variable domain in full, with the rest retrieved from reference TRBV9 and TRBJ1-2, is DSGVTQTPKHLITATGQRVTLRCSPRSGDLSVYWYQQSLDQGLQFLIQYYNGEERAKGNILERFSAQQFPDLHSELNLSSLELGDSALYFCASSVGGGPLYTFGSGTRLTVV.

The DNA of the CDR3 is TGTGCCAGTAGCGACGCGACTAACCCATCCACTAGGGGCTACACCTTC. Its translation is CASSDATNPSTRGYTF. The rearrangement joins TRBV19 to TRBJ1-2; D not certain. V was pared by 6 bases and J by 8 bases, with 25 bases between. The CDR3 extends over 16 amino acids. Germline loops: CDR1 LNHDA, CDR2 SQIVND (reference sequence).

This clone was observed a few times. The chain uses TRBV3-1 (or the pseudogene TRBV3-2) and TRBJ2-1, with 11 nucleotides matching TRBD2. Germline assignment: CDR1 LGHDT and CDR2 YNNKEL (reference sequence). The CDR3 totals 15 residues. V lost 4 bases to trimming and J lost 7 bases; unmatched junction nucleotides: 6. The CDR3 region is CASSPTSGGQNEQFF. The CDR3 DNA is TGTGCCAGCAGCCCAACTAGCGGGGGCCAGAATGAGCAGTTCTTC.

The chain is built from TRBV4-2 and TRBJ2-3; 9 bases align to TRBD1. CDR3 size: 15 residues. CDR1 and CDR2 (germline): LGHNA, YNFKEQ. Trimming took 3 bases from V and 4 from J; bases not matched to a gene: 5. The CDR3 region is CASSHPGQGPDTQYF. CDR3 sequence (DNA): TGTGCCAGCAGCCATCCGGGACAGGGACCAGATACGCAGTATTTT.

The V gene is TRBV18, the J gene TRBJ1-1; no reliable D call. Trimming pared 2 bases from V and 0 bases from J, leaving 4 bases between. Germline V gene data show CDR1 as KGHSH and CDR2 as LQKENI. The CDR3 consists of 13 residues. CDR3 region: CASSPDMNTEAFF. The CDR3 nucleotides read TGTGCCAGCTCACCAGACATGAACACTGAAGCTTTCTTT.